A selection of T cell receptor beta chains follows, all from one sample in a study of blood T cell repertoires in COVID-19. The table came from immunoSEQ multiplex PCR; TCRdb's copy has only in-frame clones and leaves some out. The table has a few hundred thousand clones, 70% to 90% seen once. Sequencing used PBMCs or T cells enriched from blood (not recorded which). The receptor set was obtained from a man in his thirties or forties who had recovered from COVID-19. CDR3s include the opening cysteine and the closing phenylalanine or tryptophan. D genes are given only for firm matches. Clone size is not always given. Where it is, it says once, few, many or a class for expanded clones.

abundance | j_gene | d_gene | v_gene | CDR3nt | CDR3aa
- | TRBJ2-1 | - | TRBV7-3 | TGTGCCAGCAGCTTAGGAGGACAGACCTACAATGAGCAGTTCTTC | CASSLGGQTYNEQFF
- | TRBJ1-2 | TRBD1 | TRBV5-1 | TGCGCCAGCAGCTGGGGGACAGGGGTGAAAACTAACTATGGCTACACCTTC | CASSWGTGVKTNYGYTF
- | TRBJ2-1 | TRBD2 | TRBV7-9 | TGTGCCAGCAGCTTACAGGTCGTAAGCGGGGGGGCCTACAATGAGCAGTTCTTC | CASSLQVVSGGAYNEQFF
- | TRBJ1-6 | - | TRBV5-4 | TGTGCCAGCAGCCAAACAGGAGCCGGAGGGAATTCACCCCTCCACTTT | CASSQTGAGGNSPLHF
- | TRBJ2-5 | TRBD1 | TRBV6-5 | TGTGCCAGCAGTAGGGACAGCAAAGAGACCCAGTACTTC | CASSRDSKETQYF
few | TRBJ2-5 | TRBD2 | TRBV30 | TGTGCCTGGAGTCACCTAGCGGGGGCTGCCCAGTACTTC | CAWSHLAGAAQYF
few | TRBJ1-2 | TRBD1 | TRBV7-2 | TGTGCCAGCAGCCCGACAGGGGGCCTGGGATATGGCTACACCTTC | CASSPTGGLGYGYTF
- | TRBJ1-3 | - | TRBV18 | TGTGCCAGCTCACCGGTCCGGGACAATACTGGAAACACCATATATTTT | CASSPVRDNTGNTIYF
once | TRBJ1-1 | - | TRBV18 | TGTGCCAGCTCACCAAGGCAAGGGGACACTGAAGCTTTCTTT | CASSPRQGDTEAFF
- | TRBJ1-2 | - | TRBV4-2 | TGTGCCAGCAGCCAAGGGGCGGGTGGCTACACCTTC | CASSQGAGGYTF